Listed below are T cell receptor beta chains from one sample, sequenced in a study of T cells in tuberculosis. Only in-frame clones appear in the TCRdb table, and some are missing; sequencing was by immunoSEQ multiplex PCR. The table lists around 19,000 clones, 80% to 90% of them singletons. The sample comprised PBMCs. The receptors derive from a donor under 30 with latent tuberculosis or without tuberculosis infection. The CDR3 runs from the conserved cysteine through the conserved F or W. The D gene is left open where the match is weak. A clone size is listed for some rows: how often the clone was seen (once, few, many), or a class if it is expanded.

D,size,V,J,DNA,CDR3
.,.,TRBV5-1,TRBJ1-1,TGCGCCAGCAGCTTGGAAATGGACAGGAACACTGAAGCTTTCTTT,CASSLEMDRNTEAFF
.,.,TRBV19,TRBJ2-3,TGTGCCAGCGTTCTGCAGGATACGCAGTATTTT,CASVLQDTQYF
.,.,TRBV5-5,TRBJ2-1,TGTGCCAGCAGCCCCGGGTTGCGGAGCTCCTACAATGAGCAGTTCTTC,CASSPGLRSSYNEQFF
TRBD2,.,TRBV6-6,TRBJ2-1,TGTGCCAGCAGTCCTGCCAGCGGGGGCTCCTACAATGAGCAGTTCTTC,CASSPASGGSYNEQFF
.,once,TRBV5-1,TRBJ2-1,TGCGCCAGCAGCGGTGGGAGAAGCTCCTACAATGAGCAGTTCTTC,CASSGGRSSYNEQFF
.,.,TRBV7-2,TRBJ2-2,TGTGCCAGCAGCTTCCCATATTTAGACACCGGGGAGCTGTTTTTT,CASSFPYLDTGELFF
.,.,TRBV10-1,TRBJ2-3,TGCGCCAGCAGTGTAGATGGACACTATAGCACAGATACGCAGTATTTT,CASSVDGHYSTDTQYF
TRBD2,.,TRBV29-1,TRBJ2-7,TGCAGCGTTCGGGAGGAAACTACCTACGAGCAGTACTTC,CSVREETTYEQYF
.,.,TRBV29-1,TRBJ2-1,TGCAGTGCCTCCGGGGTTGCCAATGAGCAGTTCTTC,CSASGVANEQFF
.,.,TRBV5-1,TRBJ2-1,TGCGCCAGCAGCTTAGGTACCAGGTCCGCGTCCTACAATGAGCAGTTCTTC,CASSLGTRSASYNEQFF
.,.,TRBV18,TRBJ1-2,TGTGCCAGCTCACCCGCCGGGACTACGGGGAACTATGGCTACACCTTC,CASSPAGTTGNYGYTF
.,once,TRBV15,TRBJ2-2,TGTGCCACCGGGGAGGCTACGAACACCGGGGAGCTGTTTTTT,CATGEATNTGELFF
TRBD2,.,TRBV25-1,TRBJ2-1,TGTGCCAGCGCTTCCTCTAGCGGAACTTCCTACAATGAGCAGTTCTTC,CASASSSGTSYNEQFF
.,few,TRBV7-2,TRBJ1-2,TGTGCCAGCAGCCAATGGGGGCTACCTAACTATGGCTACACCTTC,CASSQWGLPNYGYTF
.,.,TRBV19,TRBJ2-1,TGTGCCAGTAGTATGGGGGCGGGGGCCTACAATGAGCAGTTCTTC,CASSMGAGAYNEQFF
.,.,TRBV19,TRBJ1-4,TGTGCCAGTAGTATAGACGGGTCCCTCAAACTGTTTTTT,CASSIDGSLKLFF
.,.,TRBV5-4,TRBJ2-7,TGTGCCAGCAGCTTGAAAACAGGTCCCTCCTACGAGCAGTACTTC,CASSLKTGPSYEQYF
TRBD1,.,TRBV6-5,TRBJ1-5,TGTGCCAGCAGTTCGACAGGGGCTTCTGAGACCCAGCATTTT,CASSSTGASETQHF
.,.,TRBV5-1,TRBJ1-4,TGCGCCAGCAGCCTAGCTGTACCCAAGGGAAAACTGTTTTTT,CASSLAVPKGKLFF
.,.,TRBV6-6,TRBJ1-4,TGTGCCAGCAGATCCTTCGGTGATGCAACTAATGAAAAACTGTTTTTT,CASRSFGDATNEKLFF
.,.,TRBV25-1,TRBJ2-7,TGTGCCAGCAGTGAACCTGAGGGGGACTCCTACGAGCAGTACTTC,CASSEPEGDSYEQYF
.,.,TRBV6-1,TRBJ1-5,TGTGCCAGCAGTGATCGGGTTAGTAAGCCGAAACCCCAGCATTTT,CASSDRVSKPKPQHF
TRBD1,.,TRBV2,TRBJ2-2,TGTGCCAGCAGTGTCGGCGGGACAGGGTACACCGGGGAGCTGTTTTTT,CASSVGGTGYTGELFF
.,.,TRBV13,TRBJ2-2,TGTGCCAGCAGCGTCCTAGCCCCGCGGAGCACCGGGGAGCTGTTTTTT,CASSVLAPRSTGELFF
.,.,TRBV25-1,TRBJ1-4,TGTGCCAGCAGTGAAGCCCGTTCGGATGAAAAACTGTTTTTT,CASSEARSDEKLFF